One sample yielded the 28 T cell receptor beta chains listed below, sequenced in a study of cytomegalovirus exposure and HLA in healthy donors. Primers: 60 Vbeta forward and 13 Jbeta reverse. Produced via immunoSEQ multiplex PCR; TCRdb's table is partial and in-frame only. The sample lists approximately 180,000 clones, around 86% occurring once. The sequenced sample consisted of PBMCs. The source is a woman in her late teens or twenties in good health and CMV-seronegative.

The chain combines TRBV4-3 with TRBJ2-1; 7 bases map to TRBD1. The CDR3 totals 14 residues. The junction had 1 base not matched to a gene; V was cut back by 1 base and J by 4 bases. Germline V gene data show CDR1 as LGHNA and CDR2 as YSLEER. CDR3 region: CASSQGDRYNEQFF. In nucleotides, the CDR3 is TGCGCCAGCAGCCAAGGGGACAGATACAATGAGCAGTTCTTC.

The CDR3 here is CASSPPSWEGEAFF. As DNA, the CDR3 is TGTGCCAGCTCACCACCAAGCTGGGAGGGTGAAGCTTTCTTT. The chain couples TRBV18 to TRBJ1-1; D unclear. The CDR3 loop spans 14 amino acids. Germline V gene sequence: CDR1 KGHSH, CDR2 LQKENI. Trimming stripped 0 bases from V and 7 bases from J, with 12 bases between.

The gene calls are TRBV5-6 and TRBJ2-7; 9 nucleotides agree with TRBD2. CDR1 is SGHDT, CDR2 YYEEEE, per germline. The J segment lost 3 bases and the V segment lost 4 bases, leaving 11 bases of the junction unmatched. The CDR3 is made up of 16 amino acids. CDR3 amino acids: CASSLAASGTIYEQYF. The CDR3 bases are TGTGCCAGCAGCCTGGCGGCTAGCGGGACAATCTACGAGCAGTACTTC.

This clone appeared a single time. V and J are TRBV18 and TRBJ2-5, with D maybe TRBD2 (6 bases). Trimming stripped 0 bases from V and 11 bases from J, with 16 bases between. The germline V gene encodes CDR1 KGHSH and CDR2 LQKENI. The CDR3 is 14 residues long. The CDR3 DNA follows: TGTGCCAGCTCACCACCTGACGGATCGGGGGAGCAGTACTTC. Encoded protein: CASSPPDGSGEQYF.

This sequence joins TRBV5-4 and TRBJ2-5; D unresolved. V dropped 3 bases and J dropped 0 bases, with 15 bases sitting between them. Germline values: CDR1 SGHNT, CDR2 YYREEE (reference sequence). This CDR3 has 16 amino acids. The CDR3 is CASSSFTMSYQETQYF. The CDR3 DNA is TGTGCCAGCAGCTCTTTCACTATGTCGTACCAAGAGACCCAGTACTTC.

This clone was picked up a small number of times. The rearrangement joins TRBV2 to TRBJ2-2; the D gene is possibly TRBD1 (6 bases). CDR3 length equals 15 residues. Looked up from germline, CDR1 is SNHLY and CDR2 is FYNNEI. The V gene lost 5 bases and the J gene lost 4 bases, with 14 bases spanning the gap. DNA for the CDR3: TGTGCCAGCAGTAAGGGCAGGGGTGGCACCGGGGAGCTGTTTTTT. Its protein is CASSKGRGGTGELFF.

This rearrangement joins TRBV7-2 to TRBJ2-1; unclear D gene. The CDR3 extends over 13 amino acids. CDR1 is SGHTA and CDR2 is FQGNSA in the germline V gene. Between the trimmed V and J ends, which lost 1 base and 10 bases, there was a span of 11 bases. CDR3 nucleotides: TGTGCCAGCAGCTTAGGCCTAGTCGTGGAGCAGTTCTTC. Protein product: CASSLGLVVEQFF.

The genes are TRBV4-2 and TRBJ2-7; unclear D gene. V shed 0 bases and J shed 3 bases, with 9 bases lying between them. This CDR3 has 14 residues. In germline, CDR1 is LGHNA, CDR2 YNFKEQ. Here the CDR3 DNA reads TGTGCCAGCAGCCAAGACTATTACAGCTACGAGCAGTACTTC. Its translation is CASSQDYYSYEQYF.

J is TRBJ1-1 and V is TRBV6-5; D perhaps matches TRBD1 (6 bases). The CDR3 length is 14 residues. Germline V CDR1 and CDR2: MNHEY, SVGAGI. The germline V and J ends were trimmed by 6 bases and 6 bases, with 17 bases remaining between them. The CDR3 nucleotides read TGTGCCAGCAGCTGGGGGGGGGCTGGGGCTGAAGCTTTCTTT. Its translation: CASSWGGAGAEAFF.

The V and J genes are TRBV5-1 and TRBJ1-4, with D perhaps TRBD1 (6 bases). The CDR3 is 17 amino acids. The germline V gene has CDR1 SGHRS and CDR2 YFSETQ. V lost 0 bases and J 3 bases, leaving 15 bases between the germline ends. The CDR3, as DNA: TGCGCCAGCAGCTTGGAGGGGGTCGCCCTCGCTAATGAAAAACTGTTTTTT. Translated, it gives CASSLEGVALANEKLFF.

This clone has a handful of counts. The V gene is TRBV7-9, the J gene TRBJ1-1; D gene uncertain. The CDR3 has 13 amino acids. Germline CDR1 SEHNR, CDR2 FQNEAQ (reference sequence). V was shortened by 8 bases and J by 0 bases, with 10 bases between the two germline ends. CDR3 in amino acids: CASLTVVNTEAFF. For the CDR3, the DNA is TGTGCCAGCCTAACGGTTGTGAACACTGAAGCTTTCTTT.

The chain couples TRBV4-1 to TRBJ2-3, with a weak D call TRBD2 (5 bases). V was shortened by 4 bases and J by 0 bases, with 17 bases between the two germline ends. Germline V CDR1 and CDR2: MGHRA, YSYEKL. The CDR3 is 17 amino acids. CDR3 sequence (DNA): TGCGCCAGCAGCCTAGCAGCGGCCCACATTAGCACAGATACGCAGTATTTT. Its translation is CASSLAAAHISTDTQYF.

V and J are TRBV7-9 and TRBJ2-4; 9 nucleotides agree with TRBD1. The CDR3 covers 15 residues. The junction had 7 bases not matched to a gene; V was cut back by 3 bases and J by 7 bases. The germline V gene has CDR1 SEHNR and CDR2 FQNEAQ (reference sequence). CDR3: CASSLSGTGYNIQYF. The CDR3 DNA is TGTGCCAGCAGCTTGAGTGGGACAGGGTATAACATTCAGTACTTC. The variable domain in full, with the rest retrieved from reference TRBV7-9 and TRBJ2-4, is DTGVSQNPRHKITKRGQNVTFRCDPISEHNRLYWYRQTLGQGPEFLTYFQNEAQLEKSRLLSDRFSAERPKGSFSTLEIQRTEQGDSAMYLCASSLSGTGYNIQYFGAGTRLSVL.

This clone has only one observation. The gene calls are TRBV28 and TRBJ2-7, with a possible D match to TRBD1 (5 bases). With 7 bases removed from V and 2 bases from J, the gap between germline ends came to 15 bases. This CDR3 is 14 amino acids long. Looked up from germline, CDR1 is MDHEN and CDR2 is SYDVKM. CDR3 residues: CASTMTEGAYEQYF. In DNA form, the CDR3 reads TGTGCCAGCACCATGACAGAAGGAGCCTACGAGCAGTACTTC.

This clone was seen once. The CDR3 loop reads CASSYSPGEAYEQYF. The CDR3 DNA sequence: TGTGCCAGCAGTTACTCCCCGGGAGAGGCCTACGAGCAGTACTTC. This chain joins TRBV6-6 and TRBJ2-7; D is possibly TRBD2 (6 bases). The V gene lost 0 bases and the J gene lost 2 bases, with 11 bases spanning the gap. Germline lookup yields CDR1 MNHNY and CDR2 SVGAGI (reference sequence). The CDR3 extends over 15 amino acids.

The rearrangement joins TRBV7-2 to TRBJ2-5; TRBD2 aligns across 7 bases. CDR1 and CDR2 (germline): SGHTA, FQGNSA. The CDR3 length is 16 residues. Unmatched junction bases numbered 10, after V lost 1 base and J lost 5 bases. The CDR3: CASSLEGGRGWETQYF. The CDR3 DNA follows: TGTGCCAGCAGCTTAGAGGGCGGGAGAGGTTGGGAGACCCAGTACTTC. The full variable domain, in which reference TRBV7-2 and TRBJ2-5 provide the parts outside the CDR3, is GAGVSQSPSNKVTEKGKDVELRCDPISGHTALYWYRQSLGQGLEFLIYFQGNSAPDKSGLPSDRFSAERTGGSVSTLTIQRTQQEDSAVYLCASSLEGGRGWETQYFGPGTRLLVL.

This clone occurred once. CDR3 region: CASSLTQDFTYEQYF. Here the CDR3 DNA reads TGTGCCAGCAGCCTAACCCAGGACTTTACCTACGAGCAGTACTTC. The J gene is TRBJ2-7, the V gene TRBV9; D may be TRBD2 (5 bases). Trimming left V 4 bases short and J 2 bases short, with 16 bases between. The CDR3 runs to 15 residues. Germline CDR1 is SGDLS and CDR2 is YYNGEE.

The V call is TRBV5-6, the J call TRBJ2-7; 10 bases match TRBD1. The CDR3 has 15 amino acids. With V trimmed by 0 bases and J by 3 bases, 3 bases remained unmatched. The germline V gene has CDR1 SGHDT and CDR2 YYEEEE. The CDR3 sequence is CASSLGDRGLYEQYF. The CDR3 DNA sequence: TGTGCCAGCAGCTTGGGGGACAGGGGACTCTACGAGCAGTACTTC.

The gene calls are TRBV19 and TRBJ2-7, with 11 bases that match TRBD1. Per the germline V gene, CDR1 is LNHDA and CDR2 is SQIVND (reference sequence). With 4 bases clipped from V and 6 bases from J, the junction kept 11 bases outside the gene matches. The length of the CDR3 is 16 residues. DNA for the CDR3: TGTGCCAGTAGTAGGACCGGACAGGGGGCGCGGGGCGAGCAGTACTTC. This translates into CASSRTGQGARGEQYF.

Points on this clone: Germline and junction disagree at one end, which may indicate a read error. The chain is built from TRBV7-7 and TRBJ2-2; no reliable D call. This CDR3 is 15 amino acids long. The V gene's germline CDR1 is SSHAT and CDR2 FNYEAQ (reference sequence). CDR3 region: CASSLYPANTGELFF. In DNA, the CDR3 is TGTGCTAGCAGCTTATATCCGGCGAACACCGGGGAGCTGTTTTTT.

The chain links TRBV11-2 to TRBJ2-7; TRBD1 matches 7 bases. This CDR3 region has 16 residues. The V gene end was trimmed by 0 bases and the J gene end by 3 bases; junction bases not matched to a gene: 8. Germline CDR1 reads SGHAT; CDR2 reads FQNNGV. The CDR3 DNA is TGTGCCAGCAGCTTAGATCAATGGCAGGGGGTCTACGAGCAGTACTTC. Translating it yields CASSLDQWQGVYEQYF. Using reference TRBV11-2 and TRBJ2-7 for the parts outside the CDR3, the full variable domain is EAGVAQSPRYKIIEKRQSVAFWCNPISGHATLYWYQQILGQGPKLLIQFQNNGVVDDSQLPKDRFSAERLKGVDSTLKIQPAKLEDSAVYLCASSLDQWQGVYEQYFGPGTRLTVT.

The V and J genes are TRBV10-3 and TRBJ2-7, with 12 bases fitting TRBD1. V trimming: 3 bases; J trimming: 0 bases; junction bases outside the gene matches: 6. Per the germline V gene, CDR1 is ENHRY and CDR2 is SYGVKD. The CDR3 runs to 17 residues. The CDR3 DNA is TGTGCCATCAGTGACGGGACAGGGGGCCAGAGCTCCTACGAGCAGTACTTC. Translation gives CAISDGTGGQSSYEQYF.

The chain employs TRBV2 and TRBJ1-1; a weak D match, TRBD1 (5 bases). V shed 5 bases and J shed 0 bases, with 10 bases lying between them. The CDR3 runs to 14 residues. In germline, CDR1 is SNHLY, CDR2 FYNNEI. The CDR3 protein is CASSPGRVNTEAFF. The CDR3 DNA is TGTGCCAGCAGTCCCGGCAGGGTGAACACTGAAGCTTTCTTT.

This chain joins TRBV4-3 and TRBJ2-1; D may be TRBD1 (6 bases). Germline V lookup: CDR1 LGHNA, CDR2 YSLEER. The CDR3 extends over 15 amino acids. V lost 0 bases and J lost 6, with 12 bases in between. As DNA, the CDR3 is TGCGCCAGCAGCCAAGATTTCAGGGGCGGCAATGAGCAGTTCTTC. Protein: CASSQDFRGGNEQFF.

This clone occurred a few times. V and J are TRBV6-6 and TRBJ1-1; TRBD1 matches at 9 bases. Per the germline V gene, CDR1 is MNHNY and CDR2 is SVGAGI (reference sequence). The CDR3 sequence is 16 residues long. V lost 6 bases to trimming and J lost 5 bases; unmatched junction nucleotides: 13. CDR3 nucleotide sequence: TGTGCCAGCAGGTCCCCGGGACAGGGAGAAGGTACTGAAGCTTTCTTT. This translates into CASRSPGQGEGTEAFF.

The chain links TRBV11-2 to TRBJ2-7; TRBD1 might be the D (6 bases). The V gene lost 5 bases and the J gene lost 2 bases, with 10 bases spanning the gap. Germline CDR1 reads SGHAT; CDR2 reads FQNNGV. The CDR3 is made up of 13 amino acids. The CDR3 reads CASSAGTTYEQYF. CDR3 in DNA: TGTGCCAGCAGCGCCGGGACAACCTACGAGCAGTACTTC.

CDR3 residues: CASSGDRIGYTF. CDR3 coding DNA: TGTGCCAGCAGTGGGGACAGGATAGGCTACACCTTC. The chain carries TRBV2 and TRBJ1-2; 8 bases are a match to TRBD1. CDR1 and CDR2 from the germline V gene are SNHLY and FYNNEI. This CDR3 is built from 12 residues. The junction had 3 bases not matched to a gene; V was cut back by 4 bases and J by 8 bases.

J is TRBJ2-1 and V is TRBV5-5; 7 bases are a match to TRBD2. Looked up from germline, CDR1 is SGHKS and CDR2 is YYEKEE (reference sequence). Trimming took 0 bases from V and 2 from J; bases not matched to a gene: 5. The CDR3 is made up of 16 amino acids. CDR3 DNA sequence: TGTGCCAGCAGCTTGGTAGGGCTAGCGGCCTACAATGAGCAGTTCTTC. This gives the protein CASSLVGLAAYNEQFF.